Sequencing of this T cell receptor beta chain was carried out in a study of cytomegalovirus exposure and HLA in healthy donors. Whole-study results and caveats: It was reported that TCR beta sequences correctly inferred the HLA-A and HLA-B alleles for most subjects. Common viral pathogens seemed, in a later analysis, to connect with several of the most significant clusters.

Both 60 Vbeta primers and 13 Jbeta primers went into the PCR. Sequenced by immunoSEQ multiplex PCR; TCRdb stores in-frame clones only, minus some. The data hold 200,000 to 300,000 clones, with about 85% observed a single time. In the case of this clone: Its antigen is currently unknown.

Source material: PBMCs. This receptor was taken from a girl aged 2-10 years in good health and CMV-seronegative.

CDR3 nucleotide sequence: TGCGCCAGCAGCATAGAGACAGTCTATGGCTACACCTTC. Protein: CASSIETVYGYTF. The gene calls are TRBV5-1 and TRBJ1-2, with D perhaps TRBD1 (5 bases). Germline CDR1 and CDR2: SGHRS and YFSETQ. V was pared by 4 bases and J by 4 bases, with 11 bases between. The CDR3 spans 13 residues.